These T cell receptor beta chains were read from a single sample in a study of CXCR3-negative and CXCR3-positive naive CD8 T cells. TCRdb re-called the 5' RACE reads and gives one entry per CDR3 protein, without DNA. The sample holds some 54,000 distinct CDR3 sequences. The sample consisted of naive CXCR3+ CD8+ T cells from blood. The receptors shown here come from a human donor in good health. Some clones in this sample may be carry-over from other donors' samples. The CDR3 runs from the conserved cysteine through the conserved F or W.

j_call | v_call | cdr3_aa
TRBJ2-7 | TRBV20-1 | CSARDYGGLGLSYEQYF
TRBJ1-4 | TRBV9 | CASSEGWRATNEKLFF
TRBJ1-1 | TRBV29-1 | CSVEDLQTAEAFF
TRBJ1-1 | TRBV7-9 | CASSPSSIGGTEAFF
TRBJ2-6 | TRBV29-1 | CSATGGGSGANVLTF
TRBJ1-1 | TRBV10-3 | CAIRGVRTEAFF
TRBJ2-5 | TRBV7-9 | CASSPSQGSRETQYF
TRBJ2-1 | TRBV20-1 | CSATAGASEYNEQFF
TRBJ1-4 | TRBV25-1 | CASSTERDAEKLFF
TRBJ2-7 | TRBV28 | CASSFVEVGTVRYEQYF
TRBJ2-7 | TRBV23-1 | CASSQSTGAMDYEQYF
TRBJ2-5 | TRBV6-5 | CASKNDRGLRETQYF
TRBJ2-2 | TRBV5-1 | CASSKYSQSITGELFF
TRBJ1-2 | TRBV29-1 | CSVLDRDSYGYTF
TRBJ2-7 | TRBV4-1 | CASSQAEGGRYEQYF
TRBJ2-7 | TRBV7-8 | CASRRGLLRARDSYEQYF
TRBJ2-1 | TRBV7-3 | CASSPLGLTFEYNEQFF
TRBJ2-3 | TRBV6-5 | CASSPRLDTQYF
TRBJ1-4 | TRBV7-9 | CASSIMGSTDEKLFF
TRBJ2-2 | TRBV2 | CANQGRGPGELFF
TRBJ2-3 | TRBV4-3 | CASSQEGFGAWEQYF
TRBJ2-7 | TRBV11-2 | CASSPDYEQYF
TRBJ2-7 | TRBV30 | CAWSGQGAYEQYF
TRBJ2-1 | TRBV6-5 | CASSEWYEQFF
TRBJ1-2 | TRBV15 | CATRDRGLNGYTF
TRBJ2-7 | TRBV7-9 | CASSLVTQSSYEQYF
TRBJ1-2 | TRBV5-1 | CASSQRSDDREYGYTF
TRBJ1-2 | TRBV5-1 | CASNSPRTGLHGYTF
TRBJ2-1 | TRBV7-9 | CASSLVDNEQFF
TRBJ1-6 | TRBV28 | CASSLRQGDSPLHF
TRBJ2-6 | TRBV3-1 | CASSHQGSGANVLTF
TRBJ2-1 | TRBV6-6 | CASSFPLALGNEQFF
TRBJ2-7 | TRBV7-2 | CASSLGGGLMGEQYF
TRBJ2-2 | TRBV28 | CASRTGTANTGELFF
TRBJ2-7 | TRBV12-3/TRBV12-4 | CASRGQGAWEQYF
TRBJ2-1 | TRBV19 | CASSPPPGTPSYNEQFF
TRBJ1-5 | TRBV2 | CASRSWVGRNQPQHF
TRBJ2-5 | TRBV29-1 | CSVVWTGGFAPETTQYF
TRBJ2-1 | TRBV6-4 | CASSRTGEGNEQFF
TRBJ1-2 | TRBV27 | CASSPVGSDYGYTF
TRBJ1-2 | TRBV6-5 | CASSYSRGDFGYTF
TRBJ1-6 | TRBV4-3 | CASSQSSPATYSPLHF